This T cell receptor (beta chain) was identified during a study of T cells after posttransplantation cyclophosphamide. The CDR3 sequence is 16 residues long. Trimming took 3 bases from V and 7 from J; bases not matched to a gene: 7. Germline V lookup: CDR1 MRHNA, CDR2 SNTAGT. Some clones are missing from TCRdb's copy, which holds only in-frame ones; the method was immunoSEQ multiplex PCR. Recorded here are more than 10,000 clones, none singletons. Note on this clone: Its antigen is not known.

General observations from the study: TRB overlap between skin or GI tissue T cells and blood was limited. After PTCy, TRB diversity resembled that of CNI/methotrexate controls.

Busulfan-fludarabine conditioning, marrow transplant, and cyclophosphamide on days +3 and +4 were administered. This specimen was PBMCs, taken after allogeneic stem cell transplant with posttransplant cyclophosphamide. This receptor was taken from a female patient aged 40-50 years who received an allogeneic stem cell transplant from an unrelated donor, was CMV-positive, and had acute GVHD only. Some of the T cells might come from the graft donor. J is TRBJ2-1 and V is TRBV6-4; 12 nucleotides align to TRBD2. CDR3 bases: TGTGCCAGCAGTGAGAACGGACTAGCGGGGTCTAATGAGCAGTTCTTC. Translating gives CASSENGLAGSNEQFF.